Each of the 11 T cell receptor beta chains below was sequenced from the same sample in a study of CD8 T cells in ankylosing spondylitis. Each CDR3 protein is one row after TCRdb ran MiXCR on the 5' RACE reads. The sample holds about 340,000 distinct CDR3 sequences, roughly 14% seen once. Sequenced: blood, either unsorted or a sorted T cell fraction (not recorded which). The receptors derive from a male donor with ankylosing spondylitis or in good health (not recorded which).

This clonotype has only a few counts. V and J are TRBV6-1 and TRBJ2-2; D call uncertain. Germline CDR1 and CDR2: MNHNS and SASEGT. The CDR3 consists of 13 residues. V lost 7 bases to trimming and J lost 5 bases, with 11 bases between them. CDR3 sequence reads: CASTPGGTGELFF. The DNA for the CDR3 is TGTGCCAGCACTCCCGGTGGGACCGGGGAGCTGTTTTTT.

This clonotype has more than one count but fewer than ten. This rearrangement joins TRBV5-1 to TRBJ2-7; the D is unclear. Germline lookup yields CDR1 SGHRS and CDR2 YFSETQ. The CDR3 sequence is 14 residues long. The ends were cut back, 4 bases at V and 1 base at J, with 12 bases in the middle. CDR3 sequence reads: CASSPLTGSYEQYF. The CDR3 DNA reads TGCGCCAGCAGCCCGCTGACTGGATCCTACGAGCAGTACTTC.

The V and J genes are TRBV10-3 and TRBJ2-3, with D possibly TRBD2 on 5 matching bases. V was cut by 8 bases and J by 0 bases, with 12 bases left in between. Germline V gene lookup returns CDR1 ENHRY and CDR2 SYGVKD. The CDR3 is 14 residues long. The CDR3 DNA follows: TGTGCCATCGGGAGCGATACAAGCACAGATACGCAGTATTTT. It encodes CAIGSDTSTDTQYF.

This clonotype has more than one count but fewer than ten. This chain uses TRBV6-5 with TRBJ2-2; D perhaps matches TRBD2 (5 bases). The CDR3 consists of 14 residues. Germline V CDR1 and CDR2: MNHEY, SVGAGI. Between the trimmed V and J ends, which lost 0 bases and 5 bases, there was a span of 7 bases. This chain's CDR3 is CASSYSRETGELFF. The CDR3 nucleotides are TGTGCCAGCAGTTACTCGAGGGAAACCGGGGAGCTGTTTTTT.

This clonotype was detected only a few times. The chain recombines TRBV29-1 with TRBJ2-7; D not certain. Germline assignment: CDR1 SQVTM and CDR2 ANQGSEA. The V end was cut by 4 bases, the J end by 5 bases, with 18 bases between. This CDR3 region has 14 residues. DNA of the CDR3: TGCAGCGTTGCCCTACGACTTAAGGCCCACGAGCAGTACTTC. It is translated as CSVALRLKAHEQYF.

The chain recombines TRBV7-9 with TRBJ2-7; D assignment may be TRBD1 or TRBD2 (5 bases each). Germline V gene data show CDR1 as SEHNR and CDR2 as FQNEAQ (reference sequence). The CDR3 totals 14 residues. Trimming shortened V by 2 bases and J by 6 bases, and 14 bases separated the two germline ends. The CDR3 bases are TGTGCCAGCAGCTTACCGGGGCGAGGAGCCGAGCAGTACTTC. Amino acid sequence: CASSLPGRGAEQYF.

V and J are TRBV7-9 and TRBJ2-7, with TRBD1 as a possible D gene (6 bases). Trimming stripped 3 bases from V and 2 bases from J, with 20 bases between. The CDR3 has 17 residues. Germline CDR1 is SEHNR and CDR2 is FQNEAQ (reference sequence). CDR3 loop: CASSFLSRTGIPYEQYF. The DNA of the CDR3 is TGTGCCAGCAGCTTCTTATCTCGAACAGGGATACCCTACGAGCAGTACTTC.

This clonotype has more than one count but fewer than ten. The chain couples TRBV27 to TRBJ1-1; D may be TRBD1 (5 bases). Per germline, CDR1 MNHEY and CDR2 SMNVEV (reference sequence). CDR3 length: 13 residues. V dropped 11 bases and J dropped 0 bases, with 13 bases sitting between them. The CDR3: CAGRQFMNTEAFF. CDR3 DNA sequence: TGTGCCGGGAGACAGTTTATGAACACTGAAGCTTTCTTT.

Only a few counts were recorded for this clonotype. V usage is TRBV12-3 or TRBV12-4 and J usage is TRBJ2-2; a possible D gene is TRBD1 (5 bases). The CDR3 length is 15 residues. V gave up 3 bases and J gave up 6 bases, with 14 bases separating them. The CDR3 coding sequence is TGTGCCAGCAGTTTGACAGTGAGGCTCGCCGGGGAGCTGTTTTTT. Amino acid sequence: CASSLTVRLAGELFF.

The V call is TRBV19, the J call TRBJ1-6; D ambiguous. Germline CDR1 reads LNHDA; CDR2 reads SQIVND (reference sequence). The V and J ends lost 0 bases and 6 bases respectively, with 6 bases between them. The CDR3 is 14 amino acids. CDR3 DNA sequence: TGTGCCAGTAGTATAGATCGGTTTAATTCACCCCTCCACTTT. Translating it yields CASSIDRFNSPLHF.

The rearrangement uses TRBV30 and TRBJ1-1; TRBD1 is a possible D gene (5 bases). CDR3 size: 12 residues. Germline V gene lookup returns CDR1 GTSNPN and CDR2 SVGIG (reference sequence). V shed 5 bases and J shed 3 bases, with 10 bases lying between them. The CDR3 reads CAWQWDDTEAFF. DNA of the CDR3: TGTGCCTGGCAATGGGACGACACTGAAGCTTTCTTT.